This T cell receptor (beta chain) was recovered during a study of blood T cells in healthy people across ages. The CDR3 runs to 12 residues. Germline values: CDR1 SGHAT, CDR2 FQNNGV. V was cut by 8 bases and J by 3 bases, with 10 bases left in between. Caucasian individuals from Russia who were healthy and aged about 6 to 95 acted as donors. Combining a sample-barcoded 5' primer with a J-beta primer mix, a second PCR ran for 7 to 11 cycles. All cDNA molecules were each tagged by a template-switch adaptor with 12 random nucleotides. Each CDR3 protein gets one entry after TCRdb re-called the 5' RACE reads with MiXCR. The table lists under 2,000,000 distinct CDR3 sequences, about 50% of them singletons.

The V gene is TRBV11-2, the J gene TRBJ1-2; D might be TRBD1 (5 bases). The specimen was blood. The clonotype was recovered from a woman aged 35 to 49 in good health. The DNA of the CDR3 is TGTGCCAGCCAGGGACGGCACTATGGCTACACCTTC. It yields the protein CASQGRHYGYTF.